The rows below give T cell receptor beta chains drawn from one sample of a study of blood T cell repertoires in COVID-19. Sequencing used immunoSEQ multiplex PCR; TCRdb keeps in-frame clones, though not all of them. The sample contains about 280,000 clones, about 89% of which appear only once. The sample consisted of peripheral blood. These receptors originate from a woman between 40 and 50 years old who had recovered from COVID-19. CDR3s include the opening cysteine and the closing phenylalanine or tryptophan. Fields, in order: clone size, D gene, V gene, J gene, CDR3 protein, CDR3 DNA. A D gene is named only where the DNA matches it firmly. Only part of the rows carry a size: once, few, many, or a class if the clone is expanded.

>-|-|TRBV5-4|TRBJ1-2
CASSPQTGSGYGYTF
TGTGCCAGCAGCCCGCAAACAGGGAGTGGGTATGGCTACACCTTC
>-|-|TRBV24-1|TRBJ2-5
CATSDNQETQYF
TGTGCCACCAGTGACAACCAAGAGACCCAGTACTTC
>-|TRBD1|TRBV7-9|TRBJ2-4
CASSSRQGLVNIQYF
TGTGCCAGCAGCTCAAGACAGGGGCTTGTCAACATTCAGTACTTC
>-|-|TRBV7-2|TRBJ2-1
CASSLGPGSSYNEQFF
TGTGCCAGCAGCTTAGGCCCAGGGTCCTCCTACAATGAGCAGTTCTTC
>-|-|TRBV21-1|TRBJ1-6
CASTPCPRDYTGSPLHF
TGTGCCAGCACCCCATGTCCGAGGGATTATACTGGTTCACCCCTCCACTTT
>-|-|TRBV6-5|TRBJ1-3
CATWKDNSGNTIYF
TGTGCCACCTGGAAGGACAACTCTGGAAACACCATATATTTT
>-|-|TRBV5-1|TRBJ2-7
CASSLQGQGLEQYF
TGCGCCAGCAGCTTGCAGGGGCAGGGCTTAGAGCAGTACTTC
>-|TRBD2|TRBV4-1|TRBJ2-1
CASSQRTSGRADEQFF
TGCGCCAGCAGCCAAAGGACTAGCGGGAGGGCCGATGAGCAGTTCTTC
>-|TRBD1|TRBV25-1|TRBJ1-2
CASLGQGANGYTF
TGTGCCAGCCTCGGACAGGGGGCAAATGGCTACACCTTC
>-|TRBD2|TRBV2|TRBJ2-5
CASSEWLAGGWGETQYF
TGTGCCAGCAGTGAATGGCTAGCGGGAGGGTGGGGAGAGACCCAGTACTTC
>once|TRBD2|TRBV19|TRBJ2-1
CASSSTSGAEQFF
TGTGCCAGTAGTAGTACTAGCGGGGCCGAGCAGTTCTTC
>-|TRBD2|TRBV5-1|TRBJ2-5
CASSLGPGLEETQYF
TGCGCCAGCAGCTTGGGGCCAGGACTAGAAGAGACCCAGTACTTC
>-|-|TRBV11-3|TRBJ2-1
CASILREGERGEQFF
TGTGCCAGCATTCTCAGGGAGGGGGAGAGGGGTGAGCAGTTCTTC
>-|TRBD2|TRBV9|TRBJ2-7
CASSSGDGAGEGSEEQYF
TGTGCCAGCTCATCTGGGGATGGGGCGGGAGAGGGGTCGGAGGAGCAGTACTTC
>-|TRBD2|TRBV7-7|TRBJ2-5
CASSLAPAGDQETQYF
TGTGCCAGCAGCTTAGCGCCAGCGGGAGACCAAGAGACCCAGTACTTC
>-|-|TRBV27|TRBJ2-7
CASSLSLRGDHEQYF
TGTGCCAGCAGTTTATCCCTCCGCGGGGATCACGAGCAGTACTTC
>-|TRBD1|TRBV27|TRBJ2-7
CATGQGPPYEQYF
TGTGCAACGGGACAGGGTCCCCCGTACGAGCAGTACTTC
>few|-|TRBV9|TRBJ2-2
CASKPGGSNTGELFF
TGTGCCAGTAAGCCCGGAGGATCGAACACCGGGGAGCTGTTTTTT
>once|TRBD1|TRBV24-1|TRBJ1-2
CATSDSHRDRSNYGYTF
TGTGCCACCAGTGATTCCCACAGGGACAGATCTAACTATGGCTACACCTTC
>-|-|TRBV5-4|TRBJ1-1
CASSAGLGGTEAFF
TGTGCCAGCAGCGCAGGGTTGGGGGGCACTGAAGCTTTCTTT
>-|-|TRBV28|TRBJ1-5
CASSFGGNQPQHF
TGTGCCAGCAGTTTTGGGGGGAATCAGCCCCAGCATTTT
>-|-|TRBV1|TRBJ2-7
CTSSQDSQGGPPGLAAREGSEQYF
TGCACCAGCAGCCAAGATAGCCAGGGAGGCCCGCCGGGACTAGCGGCTCGGGAAGGATCCGAGCAGTACTTC
>-|-|TRBV29-1|TRBJ1-1
CSVDRAGAFF
TGCAGCGTTGACAGGGCCGGGGCTTTCTTT
>-|TRBD1|TRBV18|TRBJ1-1
CASSQLQGQAEAFF
TGTGCCAGCTCACAGCTACAGGGGCAGGCTGAAGCTTTCTTT
>-|-|TRBV30|TRBJ2-3
CAWNQLGGTQYF
TGTGCCTGGAACCAGCTCGGCGGTACGCAGTATTTT
>-|TRBD1|TRBV7-9|TRBJ1-5
CASSETGDQPQHF
TGTGCCAGCAGCGAGACAGGGGATCAGCCCCAGCATTTT
>-|-|TRBV7-2|TRBJ2-7
CASSLASESYEQYF
TGTGCCAGCAGCTTAGCTTCCGAGAGCTACGAGCAGTACTTC
>-|-|TRBV28|TRBJ2-7
CASSPTVSYEQYF
TGTGCCAGCAGTCCGACAGTCTCCTACGAGCAGTACTTC
>-|-|TRBV7-7|TRBJ2-5
CASSPSTPGGSETQYF
TGTGCTAGCAGCCCCTCGACTCCAGGGGGGTCGGAGACCCAGTACTTC
>-|-|TRBV5-4|TRBJ2-5
CASSLDPGRQETQYF
TGTGCCAGCAGCTTGGATCCAGGGCGGCAAGAGACCCAGTACTTC
>-|TRBD2|TRBV6-5|TRBJ2-1
CASRSGLAPINEQFF
TGTGCCAGCAGATCGGGACTAGCGCCAATAAATGAGCAGTTCTTC
>-|-|TRBV12-3/TRBV12-4|TRBJ1-2
CASSLDTAGGYTF
TGTGCCAGCAGTTTAGACACCGCGGGGGGCTACACCTTC
>-|TRBD1|TRBV5-4|TRBJ1-1
CASSFQGGNTEAFF
TGTGCCAGCAGTTTTCAGGGGGGGAACACTGAAGCTTTCTTT
>-|-|TRBV2|TRBJ2-3
CASSEVQSGTQYF
TGTGCCAGCAGTGAAGTACAGAGTGGTACGCAGTATTTT
>-|-|TRBV19|TRBJ2-3
CASSIRGRSTDTQYF
TGTGCCAGTAGTATCCGGGGTAGAAGCACAGATACGCAGTATTTT
>-|TRBD1|TRBV18|TRBJ2-7
CASSPQGTDYYEQYF
TGTGCCAGCTCACCCCAGGGGACAGACTACTACGAGCAGTACTTC
>once|-|TRBV18|TRBJ1-1
CASSPEYMNTEAFF
TGTGCCAGCTCACCGGAGTATATGAACACTGAAGCTTTCTTT
>-|TRBD1|TRBV5-8|TRBJ1-4
CASSVSSGTDNEKLFF
TGTGCCAGCAGCGTATCATCCGGGACAGATAATGAAAAACTGTTTTTT
>-|TRBD1|TRBV19|TRBJ2-5
CASSGTVETQYF
TGTGCCAGTAGCGGGACAGTTGAGACCCAGTACTTC
>-|-|TRBV27|TRBJ1-5
CASNDSGGNQPQHF
TGTGCCAGCAATGACAGTGGGGGCAATCAGCCCCAGCATTTT
>-|TRBD2|TRBV15|TRBJ2-3
CATSRDTRTSGRREMIERADTQYF
TGTGCCACCAGCAGAGATACTCGGACTAGCGGGCGCCGGGAGATGATAGAAAGGGCAGATACGCAGTATTTT
>-|TRBD1|TRBV7-3|TRBJ2-3
CASSLQGAETDTQYF
TGTGCCAGCAGCCTCCAGGGGGCTGAAACAGATACGCAGTATTTT
>-|-|TRBV5-5|TRBJ1-5
CASSQGPEGYQPQHF
TGTGCCAGCAGCCAAGGACCGGAGGGGTATCAGCCCCAGCATTTT
>-|TRBD2|TRBV7-3|TRBJ2-1
CASSTSGTSGRAGEQFF
TGTGCCAGCAGCACCTCCGGGACTAGCGGGAGGGCAGGTGAGCAGTTCTTC
>-|-|TRBV30|TRBJ2-5
CAWSRSSSYQETQYF
TGTGCCTGGAGTAGGAGCAGCTCGTACCAAGAGACCCAGTACTTC
>-|TRBD2|TRBV29-1|TRBJ2-1
CSVDFTSGSYNEQFF
TGCAGCGTTGACTTTACTAGCGGGAGCTACAATGAGCAGTTCTTC
>-|TRBD2|TRBV27|TRBJ2-3
CASSLSPSGGDTQYF
TGTGCCAGCAGTTTAAGCCCCAGCGGGGGCGATACGCAGTATTTT
>-|-|TRBV18|TRBJ1-2
CASSPDRTDSYGYTF
TGTGCCAGCTCACCCGACAGGACAGACTCATATGGCTACACCTTC
>-|-|TRBV28|TRBJ1-2
CASRVSTGVGYTF
TGTGCCAGCAGGGTTTCGACAGGCGTCGGCTACACCTTC
>-|-|TRBV5-1|TRBJ2-3
CASSLGLPVSSGDTQYF
TGCGCCAGCAGCTTGGGGCTCCCAGTGTCCTCCGGGGATACGCAGTATTTT
>few|TRBD1|TRBV5-1|TRBJ1-6
CASSLAGTGYSPLHF
TGCGCCAGCAGCTTGGCCGGGACAGGGTATTCACCCCTCCACTTT
>-|TRBD1|TRBV30|TRBJ2-3
CAWNRGSTDTQYF
TGTGCCTGGAACAGGGGAAGCACAGATACGCAGTATTTT
>-|-|TRBV5-1|TRBJ2-5
CASSQGGETQYF
TGCGCCAGCAGCCAGGGGGGCGAGACCCAGTACTTC
>-|TRBD2|TRBV9|TRBJ2-7
CASSGGGLAGVYEQYF
TGTGCCAGCAGCGGGGGGGGACTAGCGGGAGTTTACGAGCAGTACTTC